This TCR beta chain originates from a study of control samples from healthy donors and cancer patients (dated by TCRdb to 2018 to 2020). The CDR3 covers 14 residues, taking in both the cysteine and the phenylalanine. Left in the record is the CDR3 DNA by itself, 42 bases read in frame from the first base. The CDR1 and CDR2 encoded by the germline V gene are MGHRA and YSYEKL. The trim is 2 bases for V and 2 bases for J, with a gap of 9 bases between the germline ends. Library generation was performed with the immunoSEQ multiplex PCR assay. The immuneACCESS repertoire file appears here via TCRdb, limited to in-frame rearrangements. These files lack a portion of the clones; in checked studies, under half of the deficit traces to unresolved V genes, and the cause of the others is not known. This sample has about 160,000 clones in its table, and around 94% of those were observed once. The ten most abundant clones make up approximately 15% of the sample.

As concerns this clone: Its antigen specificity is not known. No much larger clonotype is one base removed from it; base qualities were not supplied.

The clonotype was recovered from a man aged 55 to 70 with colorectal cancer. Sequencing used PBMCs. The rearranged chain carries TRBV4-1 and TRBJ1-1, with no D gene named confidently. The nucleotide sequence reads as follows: TGCGCCAGCAGCCAATCTCACAGAAACACTGAAGCTTTCTTT. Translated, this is CASSQSHRNTEAFF.